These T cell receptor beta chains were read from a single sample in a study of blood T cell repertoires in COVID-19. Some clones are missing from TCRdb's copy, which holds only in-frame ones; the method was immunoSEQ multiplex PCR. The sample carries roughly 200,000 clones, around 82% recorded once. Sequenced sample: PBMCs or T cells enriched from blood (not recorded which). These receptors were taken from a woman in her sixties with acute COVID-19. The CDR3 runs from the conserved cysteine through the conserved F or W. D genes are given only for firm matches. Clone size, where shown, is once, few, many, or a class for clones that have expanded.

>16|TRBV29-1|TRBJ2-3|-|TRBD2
CSVTGRSSGSSDTQYF
TGCAGCGTCACGGGGAGATCTAGCGGGAGTTCGGATACGCAGTATTTT
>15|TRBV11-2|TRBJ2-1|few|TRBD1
CASSLDRGSYNEQFF
TGTGCCAGCAGTTTGGACAGGGGTTCCTACAATGAGCAGTTCTTC
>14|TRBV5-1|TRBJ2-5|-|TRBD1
CASSRDRDGETQYF
TGCGCCAGCAGCCGGGACAGGGACGGTGAGACCCAGTACTTC
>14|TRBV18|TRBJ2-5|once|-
CASSPSLGEETQYF
TGTGCCAGCTCACCATCCCTAGGGGAAGAGACCCAGTACTTC
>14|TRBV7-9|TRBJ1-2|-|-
CASSLEAGHYGYTF
TGTGCCAGCAGCTTAGAGGCAGGGCACTATGGCTACACCTTC
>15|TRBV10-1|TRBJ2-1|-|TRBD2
CASSPGLAPYNEQFF
TGCGCCAGCAGTCCGGGACTAGCGCCCTACAATGAGCAGTTCTTC
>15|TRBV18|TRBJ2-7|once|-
CASSPPVRGDYEQYF
TGTGCCAGCTCACCACCGGTCAGGGGTGACTACGAGCAGTACTTC
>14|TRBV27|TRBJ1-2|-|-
CASSFQGTNYGYTF
TGTGCCAGCAGTTTCCAGGGGACGAACTATGGCTACACCTTC
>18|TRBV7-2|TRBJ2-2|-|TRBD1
CASRLTTGTGANTGELFF
TGTGCCAGCAGACTTACCACCGGGACAGGCGCGAACACCGGGGAGCTGTTTTTT
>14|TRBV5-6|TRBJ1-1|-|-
CASSLTTGFTEAFF
TGTGCCAGCAGCTTGACGACAGGATTCACTGAAGCTTTCTTT
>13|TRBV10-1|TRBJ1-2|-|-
CASSESQGTGYTF
TGCGCCAGCAGTGAGTCCCAGGGTACGGGCTACACCTTC
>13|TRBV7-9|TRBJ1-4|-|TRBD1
CASSDRVFGKLFF
TGTGCCAGCAGCGACAGGGTTTTTGGAAAACTGTTTTTT
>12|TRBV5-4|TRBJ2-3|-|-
CASSVAVDTQYF
TGTGCCAGCAGCGTAGCGGTAGATACGCAGTATTTT
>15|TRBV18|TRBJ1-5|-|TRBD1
CASSPGQGTSGSQHF
TGTGCCAGCTCACCGGGACAGGGGACCTCAGGGTCCCAGCATTTT
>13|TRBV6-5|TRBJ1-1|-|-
CASSSTGYTEAFF
TGTGCCAGCAGCAGCACAGGGTACACTGAAGCTTTCTTT
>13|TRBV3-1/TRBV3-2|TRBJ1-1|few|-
CASSSPPDTEAFF
TGTGCCAGCAGCTCGCCTCCGGACACTGAAGCTTTCTTT
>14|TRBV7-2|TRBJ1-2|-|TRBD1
CASSSGQGELGYTF
TGTGCCAGCAGCTCCGGACAGGGGGAGCTAGGCTACACCTTC
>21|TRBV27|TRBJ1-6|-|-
CASSLSPLGGPQGRRNSPLHF
TGTGCCAGCAGTTTATCGCCTCTCGGGGGGCCTCAGGGCAGAAGAAATTCACCCCTCCACTTT
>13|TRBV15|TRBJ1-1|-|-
CATSQGLATEAFF
TGTGCCACCAGCCAGGGGTTGGCCACTGAAGCTTTCTTT
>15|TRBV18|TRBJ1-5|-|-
CASSPTSQGNQPQHF
TGTGCCAGCTCACCTACATCTCAGGGGAATCAGCCCCAGCATTTT
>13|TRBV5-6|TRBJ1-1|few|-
CASTYRGVTEAFF
TGTGCCAGCACATACCGGGGGGTCACTGAAGCTTTCTTT
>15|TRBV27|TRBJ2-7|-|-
CASSFRADSEVPQYF
TGTGCCAGCAGTTTCCGAGCGGACTCGGAGGTACCGCAGTACTTC
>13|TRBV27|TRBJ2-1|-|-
CASRYGSVYEQFF
TGTGCCTCTCGATACGGGAGTGTCTATGAGCAGTTCTTC
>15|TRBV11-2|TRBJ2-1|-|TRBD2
CATAGPGTSVNEQFF
TGTGCCACCGCCGGTCCAGGGACTAGCGTGAATGAGCAGTTCTTC
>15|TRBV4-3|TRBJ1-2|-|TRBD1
CASSLTTGTVYGYTF
TGCGCCAGCAGCCTAACGACGGGGACAGTCTATGGCTACACCTTC
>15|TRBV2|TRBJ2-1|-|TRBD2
CASSERAGAYNEQFF
TGTGCCAGCAGTGAAAGGGCGGGAGCGTACAATGAGCAGTTCTTC
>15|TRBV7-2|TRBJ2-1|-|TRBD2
CASSTGLAGVGEQFF
TGTGCCAGCAGCACCGGACTAGCGGGAGTTGGAGAGCAGTTCTTC
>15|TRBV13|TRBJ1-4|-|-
CASSFLLSTNEKLFF
TGTGCCAGCAGCTTCCTTCTATCAACTAATGAAAAACTGTTTTTT
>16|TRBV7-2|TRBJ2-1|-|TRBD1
CASSLKSTGIYNEQFF
TGTGCCAGCAGCTTAAAATCGACAGGGATCTACAATGAGCAGTTCTTC
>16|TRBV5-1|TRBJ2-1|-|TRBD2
CASSNTDTGGNNEQFF
TGCGCCAGCAGCAACACAGACACGGGAGGGAACAATGAGCAGTTCTTC
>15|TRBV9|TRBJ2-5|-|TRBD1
CASSAEDRAQETQYF
TGTGCCAGCAGCGCTGAAGACAGGGCACAAGAGACCCAGTACTTC
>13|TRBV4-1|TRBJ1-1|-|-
CASSQGARLEAFF
TGCGCCAGCAGCCAGGGGGCCAGATTAGAAGCTTTCTTT
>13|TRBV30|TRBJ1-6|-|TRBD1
CAWSGQGGSPLHF
TGTGCCTGGAGTGGACAGGGGGGATCACCCCTCCACTTT
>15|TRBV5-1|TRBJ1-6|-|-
CASRSDSHNYSPLHF
TGCGCCAGCCGATCCGACAGTCACAACTATTCACCCCTCCACTTT
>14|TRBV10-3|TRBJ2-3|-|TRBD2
CAIRASGSTDTQYF
TGTGCCATCAGAGCTAGCGGTAGCACAGATACGCAGTATTTT
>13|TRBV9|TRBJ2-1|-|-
CASSVVPGNEQFF
TGTGCCAGCAGCGTAGTACCGGGCAATGAGCAGTTCTTC
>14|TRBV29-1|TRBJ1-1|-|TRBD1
CSVTGTGWGTEAFF
TGCAGCGTTACCGGGACAGGTTGGGGCACTGAAGCTTTCTTT
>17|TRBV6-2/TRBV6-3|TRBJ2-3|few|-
CASSYPRDWRPADTQYF
TGTGCCAGCAGTTACCCCCGGGACTGGAGGCCGGCAGATACGCAGTATTTT
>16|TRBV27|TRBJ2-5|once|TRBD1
CASSPGQGVSQETQYF
TGTGCCAGCAGTCCAGGACAGGGGGTATCCCAAGAGACCCAGTACTTC
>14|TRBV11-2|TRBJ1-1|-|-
CASSLAGRSTEAFF
TGTGCCAGCAGCTTAGCAGGGAGGAGCACTGAAGCTTTCTTT
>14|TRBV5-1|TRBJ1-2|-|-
CASSPGPGEKGYTF
TGCGCCAGCAGCCCCGGACCGGGAGAAAAAGGCTACACCTTC
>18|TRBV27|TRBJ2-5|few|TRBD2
CASSPDLYSSGGRETQYF
TGTGCCAGCAGTCCCGATCTGTACTCTAGCGGGGGACGGGAGACCCAGTACTTC
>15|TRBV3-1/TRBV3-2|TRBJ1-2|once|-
CASSQDGASSYGYTF
TGTGCCAGCAGCCAAGATGGGGCCAGCTCCTATGGCTACACCTTC
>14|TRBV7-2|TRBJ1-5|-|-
CASSSRGINQPQHF
TGTGCCAGCAGCTCCCGGGGAATCAATCAGCCCCAGCATTTT
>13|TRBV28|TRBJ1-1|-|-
CASSLGLNTEAFF
TGTGCCAGCAGTTTGGGACTAAACACTGAAGCTTTCTTT
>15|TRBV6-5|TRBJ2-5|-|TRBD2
CASRLLAGGRETQYF
TGTGCCAGCAGATTACTAGCGGGAGGGAGAGAGACCCAGTACTTC
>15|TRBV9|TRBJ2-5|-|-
CASSPNGRGQETQYF
TGTGCCAGCAGCCCCAACGGGCGGGGCCAAGAGACCCAGTACTTC
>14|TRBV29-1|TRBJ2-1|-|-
CSVKAGSSYNEQFF
TGCAGCGTTAAGGCGGGGAGCTCCTACAATGAGCAGTTCTTC
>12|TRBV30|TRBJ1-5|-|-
CAWGHANQPQHF
TGTGCCTGGGGACACGCCAATCAGCCCCAGCATTTT
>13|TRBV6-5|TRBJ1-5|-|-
CASRTGNNQPQHF
TGTGCCAGCAGAACAGGGAACAATCAGCCCCAGCATTTT
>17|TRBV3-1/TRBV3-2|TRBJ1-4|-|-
CASSQDRDKQTNEKLFF
TGTGCCAGCAGCCAAGATAGGGACAAACAAACTAATGAAAAACTGTTTTTT
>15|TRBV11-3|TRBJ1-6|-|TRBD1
CASSYGTGVNSPLHF
TGTGCCAGCAGCTATGGGACAGGGGTAAATTCACCCCTCCACTTT
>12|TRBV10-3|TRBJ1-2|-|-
CAIMGREGGYTF
TGTGCCATCATGGGTAGGGAGGGAGGCTACACCTTC
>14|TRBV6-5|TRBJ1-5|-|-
CASSYGENDQPQHF
TGTGCCAGCAGTTACGGAGAGAATGATCAGCCCCAGCATTTT
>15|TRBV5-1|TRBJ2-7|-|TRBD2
CASSPELAGSYEQYF
TGCGCCAGCAGCCCAGAACTAGCGGGGTCCTACGAGCAGTACTTC
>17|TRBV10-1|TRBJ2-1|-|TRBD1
CASSESGTGGYYNEQFF
TGCGCCAGCAGTGAGTCGGGGACAGGGGGCTACTACAATGAGCAGTTCTTC
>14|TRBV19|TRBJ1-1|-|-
CASSIAGFGTEAFF
TGTGCCAGTAGTATCGCAGGGTTTGGGACTGAAGCTTTCTTT
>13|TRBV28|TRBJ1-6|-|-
CASSPTQGPPLHF
TGTGCCAGCAGTCCGACCCAGGGTCCACCCCTCCACTTT
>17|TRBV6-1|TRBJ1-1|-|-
CASSASGVRRLNTEAFF
TGTGCCAGCAGTGCCTCAGGGGTCCGACGATTGAACACTGAAGCTTTCTTT
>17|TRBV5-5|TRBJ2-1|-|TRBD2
CASSLELAGASYNEQFF
TGTGCCAGCAGCTTGGAGCTAGCGGGGGCCTCCTACAATGAGCAGTTCTTC